The 28 T cell receptor beta chains given below trace back to one sample, sequenced in a study of cytomegalovirus exposure and HLA in healthy donors. Amplification used 60 Vbeta primers and 13 Jbeta primers. Here immunoSEQ multiplex PCR was the method, and the copy in TCRdb shows in-frame clones only, minus some. The table lists approximately 120,000 clones. Specimen: PBMCs. All receptors derive from a man aged 25-45 years in good health and CMV-seronegative.

This chain uses TRBV11-2 with TRBJ1-1, with a weak D call TRBD1 (5 bases). Germline CDR1 and CDR2: SGHAT and FQNNGV. V was trimmed by 5 bases and J by 7 bases, leaving 11 bases between them. The CDR3 runs to 12 residues. In DNA, the CDR3 is TGTGCCAGCAGCCCCTGGACATATGAAGCTTTCTTT. This sequence encodes CASSPWTYEAFF.

The chain uses TRBV30 and TRBJ1-6; TRBD1 aligns across 8 bases. Per the germline V gene, CDR1 is GTSNPN and CDR2 is SVGIG (reference sequence). Trimming took 0 bases from V and 4 from J; bases not matched to a gene: 11. The CDR3 length is 18 residues. Written as DNA, the CDR3 is TGTGCCTGGAGTGTATCGGACAGGGCTTTCTTATATAATTCACCCCTCCACTTT. It codes for CAWSVSDRAFLYNSPLHF.

The chain combines TRBV29-1 with TRBJ2-3; a possible D gene is TRBD1 (5 bases). This CDR3 comprises 16 residues. Looked up from germline, CDR1 is SQVTM and CDR2 is ANQGSEA. V was shortened by 0 bases and J by 5 bases, with 18 bases between the two germline ends. Here the CDR3 reads CSVEDLQVQGLDTQYF. Here the CDR3 DNA reads TGCAGCGTTGAAGATCTTCAGGTTCAGGGCCTAGATACGCAGTATTTT.

This chain links TRBV7-3 with TRBJ1-2; D unclear. CDR1 and CDR2 (germline): SGHTA, FQGTGA. Trimming took 3 bases from V and 2 from J, leaving 7 bases between them. The CDR3 is made up of 13 amino acids. The CDR3 DNA follows: TGTGCCAGCAGCTTGCAAGCGAACTATGGCTACACCTTC. Its protein product is CASSLQANYGYTF.

The CDR3, as DNA: TGTGCCACCAGCAGGATCGAACAGGGGGCGGGCGAGCAGTACTTC. Translating it yields CATSRIEQGAGEQYF. V and J are TRBV15 and TRBJ2-7; 9 bases are shared with TRBD1. V lost 3 bases, J lost 6 bases, and 9 bases stayed unmatched. Germline V lookup: CDR1 LNHNV, CDR2 YYDKDF (reference sequence). The CDR3 totals 15 residues.

The chain combines TRBV10-3 with TRBJ2-7; 7 nucleotides match TRBD1. Per germline, CDR1 ENHRY and CDR2 SYGVKD. The CDR3 sequence is 15 residues long. V gave up 3 bases and J gave up 0 bases; unmatched junction bases: 5. The CDR3 region has the DNA TGTGCCATCAGTGACAGGGACAGTAGCTCCTACGAGCAGTACTTC. It specifies CAISDRDSSSYEQYF.

The genes are TRBV7-2 and TRBJ1-1, with 8 bases matching TRBD1. The J segment lost 5 bases and the V segment lost 4 bases, leaving 6 bases of the junction unmatched. The CDR3 runs to 14 residues. Germline V CDR1 and CDR2: SGHTA, FQGNSA. For the CDR3, the DNA is TGTGCCAGCAGCTCGGACCACAGGGGGACTGAAGCTTTCTTT. Protein sequence: CASSSDHRGTEAFF.

The genes are TRBV18 and TRBJ1-2; D might be TRBD1 (5 bases). Per the germline V gene, CDR1 is KGHSH and CDR2 is LQKENI. V lost 1 base and J lost 4, with 13 bases in between. There are 15 residues in the CDR3. In DNA form, the CDR3 reads TGTGCCAGCTCACCACTCGCGACAGAGATCTATGGCTACACCTTC. Translated, it gives CASSPLATEIYGYTF.

V usage is TRBV4-1 and J usage is TRBJ2-3, with TRBD2 identical over 8 bases. CDR3 length: 13 amino acids. V trimming: 7 bases; J trimming: 12 bases; junction bases outside the gene matches: 12. In germline, CDR1 is MGHRA, CDR2 YSYEKL. The CDR3 region has the DNA TGCGCCAGCACTGAAGGATTAGCGGGACGACAGTATTTT. As protein: CASTEGLAGRQYF.

V gene TRBV6-4 combines with J gene TRBJ2-1, with 12 positions matching TRBD2. The CDR3 loop spans 17 amino acids. Germline-derived CDR1 and CDR2 are MRHNA and SNTAGT. Trimming took 6 bases from V and 7 from J; bases not matched to a gene: 13. This CDR3 is CASRVASGRARSNEQFF. The CDR3 nucleotides read TGTGCCAGCAGGGTGGCTAGCGGGAGGGCCCGATCTAATGAGCAGTTCTTC.

The chain recombines TRBV28 with TRBJ2-7, with TRBD1 identical over 8 bases. V gave up 5 bases and J gave up 1 base; unmatched junction bases: 4. Looked up from germline, CDR1 is MDHEN and CDR2 is SYDVKM. The CDR3 sequence is 14 residues long. In DNA, the CDR3 is TGTGCCAGCAGTCCCCGGGACAGGTCCTACGAGCAGTACTTC. As protein: CASSPRDRSYEQYF.

This rearrangement joins TRBV19 to TRBJ2-5; no firm D call. This CDR3 is built from 15 residues. V lost 1 base and J lost 2, with 11 bases in between. The germline gives CDR1 LNHDA, CDR2 SQIVND (reference sequence). This CDR3 reads CASSIVQGEQETQYF. CDR3 nucleotides: TGTGCCAGTAGTATAGTTCAAGGAGAACAAGAGACCCAGTACTTC.

V gene TRBV6-5 combines with J gene TRBJ1-2, with D possibly being TRBD1 (5 bases). Trimming pared 6 bases from V and 8 bases from J, leaving 19 bases between. The CDR3 runs to 14 residues. Germline V CDR1 and CDR2: MNHEY, SVGAGI. CDR3 in DNA: TGTGCCAGCAGCAACTTGGCAGGGAAGAGCGGCTACACCTTC. Translation gives CASSNLAGKSGYTF.

This chain uses TRBV4-2 with TRBJ2-3; a weak D match, TRBD1 (6 bases). The V end lost 1 base, the J end lost 3 bases, and 11 bases lay between the germline ends. CDR1 and CDR2 (germline): LGHNA, YNFKEQ. CDR3 length: 15 residues. In DNA form, the CDR3 reads TGTGCCAGCAGCCAAGGGCAGGGGAAGACAGATACGCAGTATTTT. Residues: CASSQGQGKTDTQYF.

The gene calls are TRBV2 and TRBJ1-2; tentative D call: TRBD1 (5 bases). The CDR3 totals 12 residues. Trimming took 3 bases from V and 8 from J, leaving 10 bases between them. Per germline, CDR1 SNHLY and CDR2 FYNNEI. CDR3 protein: CASSETEGGYTF. The CDR3 bases are TGTGCCAGCAGTGAGACAGAAGGGGGCTACACCTTC.

CDR3 in DNA: TGTGCCAGCAGCTTAGCGGGTGGGGCAGAAGGCAATCAGCCCCAGCATTTT. This encodes CASSLAGGAEGNQPQHF. The chain employs TRBV7-9 and TRBJ1-5, with D possibly TRBD1 on 5 matching bases. Trimming cost V 0 bases and J 2 bases, with 14 bases left between them. This CDR3 has 17 amino acids. Germline V gives CDR1 SEHNR, CDR2 FQNEAQ (reference sequence).

The chain employs TRBV7-9 and TRBJ1-1, with D unclear. CDR3 length equals 13 residues. V lost 5 bases, J lost 5 bases, and 12 bases lay in between. Germline V CDR1 and CDR2: SEHNR, FQNEAQ (reference sequence). The CDR3 here is CASSREDPTEAFF. The DNA for the CDR3 is TGTGCCAGCAGCAGAGAAGATCCGACTGAAGCTTTCTTT. The variable domain in full, with the rest retrieved from reference TRBV7-9 and TRBJ1-1, is DTGVSQNPRHKITKRGQNVTFRCDPISEHNRLYWYRQTLGQGPEFLTYFQNEAQLEKSRLLSDRFSAERPKGSFSTLEIQRTEQGDSAMYLCASSREDPTEAFFGQGTRLTVV.

The rearrangement links TRBV28 to TRBJ1-2; 8 nucleotides align to TRBD1. This CDR3 is 15 amino acids long. CDR1 MDHEN and CDR2 SYDVKM come from the germline V gene. With 3 bases clipped from V and 6 bases from J, the junction kept 9 bases outside the gene matches. CDR3 sequence reads: CASSFQQGAGNGYTF. The CDR3 DNA reads as TGTGCCAGCAGTTTCCAGCAGGGGGCTGGGAATGGCTACACCTTC.

The chain has TRBV4-1 and TRBJ2-1; D unclear. The CDR3 is 16 residues long. V was trimmed by 0 bases and J by 1 base, leaving 10 bases between them. The germline V gene has CDR1 MGHRA and CDR2 YSYEKL. DNA of the CDR3: TGCGCCAGCAGCCAAGATACGGCTAGTTCCTACAATGAGCAGTTCTTC. Translating it yields CASSQDTASSYNEQFF.

The chain carries TRBV6-1 and TRBJ2-7; D gene ambiguous. CDR1 is MNHNS, CDR2 SASEGT, per germline. This CDR3 is built from 13 residues. The ends were cut back, 7 bases at V and 6 bases at J, with 16 bases in the middle. In nucleotides, the CDR3 is TGTGCCAGCACCCCGTGGGTGGCTAGCGAGCAGTACTTC. Translating it yields CASTPWVASEQYF.

The chain employs TRBV7-9 and TRBJ1-2; 7 positions match TRBD1. Trimming removed 5 bases from V and 7 bases from J; junction bases left unmatched: 16. The CDR3 contains 16 residues. From germline, CDR1 is SEHNR and CDR2 FQNEAQ (reference sequence). The CDR3 DNA reads as TGTGCCAGCAGCCCCACAGGGGAAAAGGGTGCAAGTGGCTACACCTTC. Translated: CASSPTGEKGASGYTF.

This chain uses TRBV19 with TRBJ2-1; possible D gene TRBD2, 5 bases. Trimming took 3 bases from V and 6 from J, leaving 9 bases between them. Germline CDR1 LNHDA, CDR2 SQIVND (reference sequence). This CDR3 has 13 amino acids. This CDR3 reads CASSIPLANEQFF. CDR3 coding DNA: TGTGCCAGTAGTATTCCCCTAGCCAATGAGCAGTTCTTC.

The V and J genes are TRBV6-4 and TRBJ1-6; D not certain. V lost 4 bases and J lost 4, with 8 bases in between. CDR1 and CDR2 from the germline V gene are MRHNA and SNTAGT. The CDR3 is 14 residues long. The DNA for the CDR3 is TGTGCCAGCAGTGTTGAGGCGTATAATTCACCCCTCCACTTT. Translating it yields CASSVEAYNSPLHF.

V gene TRBV4-3 combines with J gene TRBJ1-2; the match to TRBD1 covers 9 bases. The CDR3 is 16 amino acids. Per the germline V gene, CDR1 is LGHNA and CDR2 is YSLEER. Trimming cost V 0 bases and J 7 bases; bases outside gene matches: 9. CDR3 sequence: CASSQDRGTGTLGYTF. CDR3 nucleotides: TGCGCCAGCAGCCAAGATAGGGGGACAGGGACCCTTGGCTACACCTTC.

This chain connects TRBV9 to TRBJ2-1; a possible D gene is TRBD1 (5 bases). From germline, CDR1 is SGDLS and CDR2 YYNGEE. Trimming stripped 3 bases from V and 0 bases from J, with 7 bases between. The CDR3 contains 14 residues. The CDR3 coding sequence is TGTGCCAGCAGCGAGGGGTCCTCCTACAATGAGCAGTTCTTC. Its translation: CASSEGSSYNEQFF.

V is TRBV27 and J is TRBJ2-5; maybe TRBD2 (6 bases). V lost 6 bases and J 4 bases, leaving 15 bases between the germline ends. CDR3 length: 14 amino acids. CDR1 and CDR2 from the germline V gene are MNHEY and SMNVEV (reference sequence). The CDR3 loop is CASRTGEEGETQYF. As DNA, the CDR3 is TGTGCCAGCAGAACGGGGGAGGAGGGAGAGACCCAGTACTTC.

The chain carries TRBV13 and TRBJ2-7; D perhaps matches TRBD1 (5 bases). V was shortened by 5 bases and J by 1 base, with 15 bases between the two germline ends. This CDR3 has 15 amino acids. Germline CDR1 reads PRHDT; CDR2 reads FYEKMQ (reference sequence). In DNA, the CDR3 is TGTGCCAGCAGCGGGCCCCCCCGGACATCCTACGAGCAGTACTTC. As protein: CASSGPPRTSYEQYF.

This sequence joins TRBV21-1 and TRBJ2-7; TRBD2 is taken as the D call from the table, unchecked against the DNA. TRBV21-1 is designated a pseudogene. The CDR3 runs to 15 residues. In DNA form, the CDR3 reads TGTGCCAGCAGCAAAGCACCGGGACTCAACTACGAGCAGTACTTC. The encoded protein is CASSKAPGLNYEQYF.